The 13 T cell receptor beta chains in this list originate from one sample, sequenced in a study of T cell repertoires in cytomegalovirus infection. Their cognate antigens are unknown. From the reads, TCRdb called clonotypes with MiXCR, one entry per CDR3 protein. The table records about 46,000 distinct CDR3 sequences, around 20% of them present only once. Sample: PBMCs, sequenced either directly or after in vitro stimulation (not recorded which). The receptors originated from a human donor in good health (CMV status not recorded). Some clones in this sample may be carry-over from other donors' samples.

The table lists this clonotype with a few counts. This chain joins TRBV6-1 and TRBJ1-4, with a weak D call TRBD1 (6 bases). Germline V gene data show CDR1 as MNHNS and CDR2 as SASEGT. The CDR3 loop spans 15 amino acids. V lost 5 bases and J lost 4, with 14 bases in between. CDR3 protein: CASSRGGWNNEKLFF. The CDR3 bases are TGTGCCAGCAGTCGCGGGGGCTGGAATAATGAAAAACTGTTTTTT.

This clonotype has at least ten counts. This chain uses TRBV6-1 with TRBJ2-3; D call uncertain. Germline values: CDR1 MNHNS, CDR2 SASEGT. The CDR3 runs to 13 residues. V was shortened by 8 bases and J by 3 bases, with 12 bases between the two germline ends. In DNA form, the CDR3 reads TGTGCCAGCCGGGTCCCATTGACAGATACGCAGTATTTT. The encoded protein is CASRVPLTDTQYF.

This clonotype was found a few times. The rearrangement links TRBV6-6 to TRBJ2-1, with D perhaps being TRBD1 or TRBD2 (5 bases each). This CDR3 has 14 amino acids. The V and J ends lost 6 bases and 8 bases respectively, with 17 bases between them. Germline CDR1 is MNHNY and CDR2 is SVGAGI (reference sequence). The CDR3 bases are TGTGCCAGCAGGTCCGGGACGTTTCTGTATGAGCAGTTCTTC. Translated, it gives CASRSGTFLYEQFF.

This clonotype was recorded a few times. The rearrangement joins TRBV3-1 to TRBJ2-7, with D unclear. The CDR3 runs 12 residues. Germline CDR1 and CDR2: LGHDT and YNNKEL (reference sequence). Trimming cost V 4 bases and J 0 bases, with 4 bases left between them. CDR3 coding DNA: TGTGCCAGCAGCCTCTACTCCTACGAGCAGTACTTC. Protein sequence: CASSLYSYEQYF.

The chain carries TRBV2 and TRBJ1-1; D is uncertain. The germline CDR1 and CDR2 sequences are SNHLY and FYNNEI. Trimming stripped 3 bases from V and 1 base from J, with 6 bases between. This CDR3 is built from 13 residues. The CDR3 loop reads CASSDSENTEAFF. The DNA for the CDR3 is TGTGCCAGCAGTGACTCGGAGAACACTGAAGCTTTCTTT.

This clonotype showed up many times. CDR3 loop: CASSLEASGATGELFF. CDR3 DNA sequence: TGTGCCAGCAGCTTGGAGGCTAGCGGGGCCACCGGGGAGCTGTTTTTT. This chain links TRBV7-6 with TRBJ2-2; 9 bases are a match to TRBD2. Germline V lookup: CDR1 SGHVS, CDR2 FNYEAQ. There are 16 residues in the CDR3. Trimming cost V 3 bases and J 4 bases; bases outside gene matches: 6.

CDR3 nucleotide sequence: TGCAGTGCCCGTCGAACAGTCGGGGAGGTATCCTACGAGCAGTACTTC. This codes for CSARRTVGEVSYEQYF. The V call is TRBV20-1, the J call TRBJ2-7; tentatively, D is TRBD2 (6 bases). Germline V gene sequence: CDR1 DFQATT, CDR2 SNEGSKA (reference sequence). V dropped 6 bases and J dropped 1 base, with 22 bases sitting between them. This CDR3 region has 16 residues.

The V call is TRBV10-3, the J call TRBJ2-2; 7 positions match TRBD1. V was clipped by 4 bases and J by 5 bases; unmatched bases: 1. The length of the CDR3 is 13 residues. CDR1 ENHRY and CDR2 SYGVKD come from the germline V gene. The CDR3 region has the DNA TGTGCCATCAGTGCCAGGGGGACCGGGGAGCTGTTTTTT. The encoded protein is CAISARGTGELFF.

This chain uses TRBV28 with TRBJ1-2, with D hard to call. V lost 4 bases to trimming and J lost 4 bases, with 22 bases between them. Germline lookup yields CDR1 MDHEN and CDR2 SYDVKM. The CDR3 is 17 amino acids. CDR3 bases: TGTGCCAGCAGTTCGATCCCCGGTCGGCAGTCTACCTATGGCTACACCTTC. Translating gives CASSSIPGRQSTYGYTF.

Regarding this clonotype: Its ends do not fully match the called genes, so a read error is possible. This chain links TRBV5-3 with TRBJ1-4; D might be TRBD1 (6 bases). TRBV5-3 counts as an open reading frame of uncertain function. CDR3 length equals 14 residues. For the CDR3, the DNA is TGTGCCAGCAGCTTAAGGGGGGATAATGAAAAACAGTTTTTT. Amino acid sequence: CASSLRGDNEKQFF.

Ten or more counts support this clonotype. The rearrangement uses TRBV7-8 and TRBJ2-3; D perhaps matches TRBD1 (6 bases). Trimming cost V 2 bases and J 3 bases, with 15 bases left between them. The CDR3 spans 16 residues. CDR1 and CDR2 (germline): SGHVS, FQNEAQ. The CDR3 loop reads CASSLHPGDLTDTQYF. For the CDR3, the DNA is TGTGCCAGCAGCTTACACCCAGGGGACCTTACAGATACGCAGTATTTT. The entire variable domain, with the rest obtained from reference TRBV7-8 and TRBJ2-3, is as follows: GAGVSQSPRYKVAKRGQDVALRCDPISGHVSLFWYQQALGQGPEFLTYFQNEAQLDKSGLPSDRFFAERPEGSVSTLKIQRTQQEDSAVYLCASSLHPGDLTDTQYFGPGTRLTVL.

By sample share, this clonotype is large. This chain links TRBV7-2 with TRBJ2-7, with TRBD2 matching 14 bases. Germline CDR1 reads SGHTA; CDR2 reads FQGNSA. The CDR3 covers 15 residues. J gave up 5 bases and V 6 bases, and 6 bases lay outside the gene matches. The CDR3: CASSRLAGGPHEQYF. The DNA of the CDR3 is TGTGCCAGCAGTCGACTAGCGGGAGGGCCCCACGAGCAGTACTTC.

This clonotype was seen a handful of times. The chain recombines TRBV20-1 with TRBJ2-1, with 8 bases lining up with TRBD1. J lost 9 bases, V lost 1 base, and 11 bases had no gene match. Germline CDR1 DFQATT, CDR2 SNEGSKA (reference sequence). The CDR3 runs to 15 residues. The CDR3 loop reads CSARVNRGFESEQFF. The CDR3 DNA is TGCAGTGCTAGAGTTAACAGGGGGTTCGAGAGTGAGCAGTTCTTC.